This TCR beta chain appears in the sequencing data of a study of beta chain features in type 1 diabetes. Overall study findings and caveats: Moderate yet significant TCRB CDR3 shortening was seen in Type 1 diabetes patients in all four CD4+ subsets.

Trimming removed 8 bases from V and 8 bases from J, with 18 bases in between. Germline loops: CDR1 MNHNY, CDR2 SVGAGI (reference sequence). The CDR3 is 14 amino acids. This clone was seen more than once but under ten times. Its antigen remains unknown. Naive, central memory, regulatory and stem cell-like memory cells within the CD4+ compartment were sorted using CD45RO/CCR7/CD25/CD127/CD95/CD27. The sequenced template was cDNA made from the entire isolated RNA. Sequenced by immunoSEQ multiplex PCR; TCRdb stores in-frame clones only, minus some. This sample has over 300,000 clones, with over 7% found just once.

Input material: central memory CD4+ T cells from blood. The V and J genes are TRBV6-6 and TRBJ1-4, with D maybe TRBD1 (6 bases). The source of this sequence is a man younger than 40 with type 1 diabetes. CDR3: CASARRGTKEKLFF. As DNA, the CDR3 is TGTGCCAGCGCGAGGAGGGGGACGAAGGAAAAACTGTTTTTT.